This is a list of T cell receptor beta chains from one sample in a study of PD-1 blockade in mismatch repair-deficient tumors. The assay was immunoSEQ multiplex PCR, and TCRdb's table has in-frame clones only and misses some. Here the sample spans over 100,000 clones, over 60% being singletons. Sequenced material: peripheral blood, taken approximately 64 weeks after starting pembrolizumab. The receptors here all came from an adult with mismatch repair-deficient cancer. CDR3s include the opening cysteine and the closing phenylalanine or tryptophan. D genes are given only for firm matches. Not all rows give a size; the values are once, few, many and, for expanded clones, a class.

-	-	TRBV7-6	TRBJ2-1	CASSSYSFETYNEQFF	TGTGCCAGCAGCTCCTATTCTTTCGAGACCTACAATGAGCAGTTCTTC
-	TRBD2	TRBV4-3	TRBJ2-3	CASSQELAGAVDTQYF	TGCGCCAGCAGCCAAGAGCTAGCGGGAGCGGTAGATACGCAGTATTTT
-	-	TRBV10-3	TRBJ2-5	CAISELGGQETQYF	TGTGCCATCAGTGAGTTGGGCGGACAAGAGACCCAGTACTTC
-	TRBD1	TRBV6-5	TRBJ1-1	CASRGGQGSRTEAFF	TGTGCCAGCAGAGGTGGACAGGGATCGAGGACTGAAGCTTTCTTT
-	-	TRBV5-8	TRBJ1-2	CANSLVRTGSYGYTF	TGTGCCAACAGCTTGGTCAGGACCGGCTCCTATGGCTACACCTTC
once	TRBD2	TRBV11-2	TRBJ2-5	CASTRLAGRETQYF	TGTGCCAGCACCCGACTAGCGGGAAGGGAGACCCAGTACTTC
few	TRBD1	TRBV5-6	TRBJ1-2	CASSIRDRETGGYTF	TGTGCCAGCAGCATCCGGGACAGGGAGACGGGGGGCTACACCTTC
-	TRBD2	TRBV5-5	TRBJ2-5	CASSLGSSGRGGETQYF	TGTGCCAGCAGCTTGGGAAGTAGCGGGAGAGGGGGAGAGACCCAGTACTTC
-	-	TRBV5-4	TRBJ2-1	CATSPRGWGNEQFF	TGTGCCACCTCCCCTAGGGGGTGGGGAAATGAGCAGTTCTTC
-	-	TRBV29-1	TRBJ2-1	CSVETPPSYNEQFF	TGCAGCGTTGAAACTCCTCCCTCCTACAATGAGCAGTTCTTC
few	-	TRBV6-5	TRBJ1-2	CASSLPPGYTF	TGTGCCAGCAGTCTCCCCCCGGGCTACACCTTC
-	TRBD1	TRBV7-9	TRBJ2-5	CASSSQGAWETQYF	TGTGCCAGCAGCTCACAGGGGGCATGGGAGACCCAGTACTTC
-	TRBD1	TRBV27	TRBJ1-1	CASSPGQTKRAFF	TGTGCCAGCAGTCCGGGACAGACCAAGAGGGCTTTCTTT
-	-	TRBV5-1	TRBJ2-7	CASSLGGENEQYF	TGCGCCAGCAGCTTGGGCGGGGAAAACGAGCAGTACTTC
-	-	TRBV15	TRBJ2-7	CATSRERTARYEQYF	TGTGCCACCAGCAGAGAACGGACAGCCCGCTACGAGCAGTACTTC
-	-	TRBV7-8	TRBJ1-2	CASSQGNSQNYGYTF	TGTGCCAGCAGCCAGGGGAACAGCCAAAACTATGGCTACACCTTC
-	-	TRBV7-2	TRBJ1-3	CASSLSSSGNTIYF	TGTGCCAGCAGCTTAAGTTCCTCTGGAAACACCATATATTTT
-	-	TRBV29-1	TRBJ1-1	CSVFLGDLNTEAFF	TGCAGCGTTTTTTTGGGGGACCTGAACACTGAAGCTTTCTTT
-	TRBD2	TRBV2	TRBJ2-1	CASGPGLAGVEQFF	TGTGCCAGCGGACCGGGACTAGCGGGAGTAGAGCAGTTCTTC
once	TRBD1	TRBV5-4	TRBJ1-1	CASSLAGQGAKAFF	TGTGCCAGCAGCTTGGCCGGACAGGGTGCCAAAGCTTTCTTT
-	-	TRBV28	TRBJ2-2	CASSLTGDVTGELFF	TGTGCCAGCAGTTTAACGGGAGATGTCACCGGGGAGCTGTTTTTT
-	-	TRBV30	TRBJ2-7	CAWSGGELYEQYF	TGTGCCTGGAGTGGCGGGGAACTCTACGAGCAGTACTTC
-	-	TRBV6-4	TRBJ2-7	CASSRDSGSYEQYF	TGTGCCAGCAGCCGGGACTCCGGCTCCTACGAGCAGTACTTC
-	-	TRBV6-5	TRBJ2-3	CASSTGTPEGDTQYF	TGTGCCAGCAGCACCGGGACCCCCGAAGGAGATACGCAGTATTTT
-	-	TRBV5-1	TRBJ2-6	CASSLGGIGANVLTF	TGCGCCAGCAGCTTGGGAGGGATCGGGGCCAACGTCCTGACTTTC
-	TRBD1	TRBV6-6	TRBJ1-5	CASLSTGIYQPQHF	TGTGCCAGCCTATCGACAGGGATATATCAGCCCCAGCATTTT
-	TRBD1	TRBV13	TRBJ2-5	CASSPRTGVIKETQYF	TGTGCCAGCAGCCCTCGGACAGGGGTCATTAAAGAGACCCAGTACTTC
-	TRBD1	TRBV30	TRBJ1-3	CAWGRTGLTGNTIYF	TGTGCCTGGGGAAGGACAGGGCTTACTGGGAACACCATATATTTT
-	-	TRBV7-2	TRBJ1-3	CASRSDLAARSFGNTIYF	TGTGCCAGCAGATCGGACCTGGCAGCACGGAGCTTCGGAAACACCATATATTTT
-	TRBD1	TRBV2	TRBJ1-1	CASSETGGRTEAFF	TGTGCCAGCAGTGAGACAGGGGGCCGTACTGAAGCTTTCTTT
-	TRBD1	TRBV29-1	TRBJ1-1	CSVENHRDRETEAFF	TGCAGCGTTGAAAACCACCGGGACAGGGAAACTGAAGCTTTCTTT
few	-	TRBV19	TRBJ2-7	CASSMAVSYEQYF	TGTGCCAGTAGTATGGCAGTCTCCTACGAGCAGTACTTC